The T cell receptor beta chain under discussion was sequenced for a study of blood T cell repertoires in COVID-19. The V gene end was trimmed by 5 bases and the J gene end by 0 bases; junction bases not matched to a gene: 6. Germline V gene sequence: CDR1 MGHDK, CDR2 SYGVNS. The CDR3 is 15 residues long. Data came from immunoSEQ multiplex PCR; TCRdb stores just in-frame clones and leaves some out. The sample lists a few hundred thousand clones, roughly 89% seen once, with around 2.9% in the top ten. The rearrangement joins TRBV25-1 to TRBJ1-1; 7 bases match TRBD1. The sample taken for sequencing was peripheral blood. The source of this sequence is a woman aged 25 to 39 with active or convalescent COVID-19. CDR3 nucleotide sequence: TGTGCCAGCAGTCAACCCAGGGGGATGAACACTGAAGCTTTCTTT. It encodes CASSQPRGMNTEAFF.